Shown below are 29 T cell receptor beta chains from a single sample sequenced in a study of shared clonotypes between healthy human individuals. The assay was immunoSEQ multiplex PCR, and TCRdb's table has in-frame clones only and misses some. The sample contains around 450,000 clones, about 85% of which appear only once. The sequencing sample was made of PBMCs. Source of these receptors: a woman in her 40s in good health. Some clones in this sample may be carry-over from other donors' samples.

The genes are TRBV7-2 and TRBJ2-1; D remains unclear. The CDR3 totals 13 residues. Trimming cost V 5 bases and J 4 bases, with 9 bases left between them. Germline V CDR1 and CDR2: SGHTA, FQGNSA. CDR3 amino acids: CASSGWVYNEQFF. The CDR3 nucleotides are TGTGCCAGCAGCGGATGGGTATACAATGAGCAGTTCTTC.

This clone was seen a handful of times. CDR3 amino acids: CASSELGETEAFF. The CDR3, as DNA: TGTGCCAGCAGTGAACTTGGAGAGACTGAAGCTTTCTTT. This chain connects TRBV2 to TRBJ1-1; no definite D call. CDR1 is SNHLY and CDR2 is FYNNEI in the germline V gene. V was pared by 2 bases and J by 5 bases, with 9 bases between. This CDR3 spans 13 amino acids.

Points on this clone: Other nucleotide sequences from this sample produce the same CDR3. The chain is built from TRBV4-1 and TRBJ1-4, with no clear D. The CDR3 spans 15 residues. CDR1 MGHRA and CDR2 YSYEKL come from the germline V gene. V lost 1 base, J lost 3 bases, and 9 bases lay in between. CDR3 bases: TGCGCCAGCAGCCAAGGGGGTATACCTAATGAAAAACTGTTTTTT. This translates into CASSQGGIPNEKLFF.

This chain links TRBV10-3 with TRBJ2-1, with D perhaps matching TRBD1 (5 bases). V lost 8 bases and J 4 bases, leaving 9 bases between the germline ends. Germline V gene lookup returns CDR1 ENHRY and CDR2 SYGVKD. CDR3 length equals 12 residues. The CDR3 region has the DNA TGTGCCATCGGACAAACATACAATGAGCAGTTCTTC. This gives the protein CAIGQTYNEQFF.

The chain has TRBV27 and TRBJ2-5, with D possibly matching TRBD1 (7 bases). Deletions cut 3 bases from V and 3 bases from J, with 14 bases between. This CDR3 contains 15 residues. Germline V CDR1 and CDR2: MNHEY, SMNVEV (reference sequence). This CDR3 reads CASSFGGTDKETQYF. CDR3 nucleotide sequence: TGTGCCAGCAGTTTCGGCGGGACAGATAAAGAGACCCAGTACTTC.

The chain links TRBV7-9 to TRBJ2-7; D might be TRBD1 or TRBD2, each matching 5 bases. The ends were cut back, 7 bases at V and 3 bases at J, with 10 bases in the middle. CDR3 length: 12 residues. Germline loops: CDR1 SEHNR, CDR2 FQNEAQ (reference sequence). The CDR3 region has the DNA TGTGCCAGCACCCGAGGGGACTACGAGCAGTACTTC. This encodes CASTRGDYEQYF.

The chain has TRBV4-3 and TRBJ2-2, with D perhaps TRBD2 (5 bases). The CDR3 runs to 13 residues. Per germline, CDR1 LGHNA and CDR2 YSLEER. V lost 6 bases and J lost 5, with 10 bases in between. CDR3 coding DNA: TGCGCCAGCAGTTTGGGGAGAACCGGGGAGCTGTTTTTT. Its protein product is CASSLGRTGELFF.

The chain combines TRBV28 with TRBJ2-5; the D gene is possibly TRBD1 (5 bases). This CDR3 comprises 13 residues. CDR1 is MDHEN, CDR2 SYDVKM, per germline. V was pared by 3 bases and J by 7 bases, with 12 bases between. This chain's CDR3 is CASSLQGPGTQYF. The CDR3 DNA follows: TGTGCCAGCAGTTTGCAGGGTCCGGGGACCCAGTACTTC.

The rearrangement uses TRBV5-6 and TRBJ2-5; D possibly corresponds to TRBD2 (5 bases). The V gene lost 0 bases and the J gene lost 11 bases, with 11 bases spanning the gap. This CDR3 comprises 12 residues. Germline values: CDR1 SGHDT, CDR2 YYEEEE. This CDR3 reads CASSLGGAEQYF. CDR3 nucleotide sequence: TGTGCCAGCAGCTTGGGGGGAGCGGAGCAGTACTTC.

This clone is a singleton in its sample. The rearrangement joins TRBV18 to TRBJ2-7; D remains ambiguous. The CDR3 length is 13 residues. The germline V and J ends were trimmed by 4 bases and 4 bases, with 11 bases remaining between them. From germline, CDR1 is KGHSH and CDR2 LQKENI. CDR3 sequence: CASSLQAVYEQYF. The CDR3 region has the DNA TGTGCCAGCTCACTGCAGGCCGTTTACGAGCAGTACTTC.

This clone came up once. The CDR3 sequence is CASSDRGDMNTEAFF. CDR3 coding DNA: TGTGCCAGTAGCGACAGGGGTGATATGAACACTGAAGCTTTCTTT. This chain links TRBV11-3 with TRBJ1-1, with 8 nucleotides matching TRBD1. The CDR3 length is 15 residues. CDR1 is SGHNT, CDR2 YENEEA, per germline. The J segment lost 0 bases and the V segment lost 9 bases, leaving 9 bases of the junction unmatched.

A note on this clone: With a far larger clone one base away, a read error is the likely cause. The same CDR3 is also encoded by other DNA sequences in this sample. V is TRBV27 and J is TRBJ2-1; possible D gene TRBD1, 6 bases. Germline assignment: CDR1 MNHEY and CDR2 SMNVEV (reference sequence). V lost 5 bases, J lost 10 bases, and 12 bases lay in between. The CDR3 is made up of 12 amino acids. The CDR3 loop is CASSTQGNEQFF. The CDR3 region has the DNA TGTGCCAGCAGTACGCAGGGGAACGAGCAGTTCTTC.

This clone showed up just a few times. CDR3 protein: CASSPPGQWGGEPQHF. CDR3 nucleotides: TGTGCCAGCTCACCACCGGGACAGTGGGGGGGAGAGCCCCAGCATTTT. This chain uses TRBV18 with TRBJ1-5; 7 bases map to TRBD1. V was pared by 0 bases and J by 8 bases, with 10 bases of the junction left unmatched. CDR1 and CDR2 (germline): KGHSH, LQKENI. The length of the CDR3 is 16 residues.

This chain uses TRBV19 with TRBJ2-7; possibly TRBD1 or TRBD2 for D (5 bases each). CDR1 is LNHDA, CDR2 SQIVND, per germline (reference sequence). V was pared by 9 bases and J by 0 bases, with 15 bases between. The CDR3 length is 14 residues. CDR3 nucleotide sequence: TGTGCCAGCCGACCTCCGGGACCCTCCTACGAGCAGTACTTC. This gives the protein CASRPPGPSYEQYF.

In this sample, this clone turned up once. The chain joins TRBV10-3 to TRBJ2-4; D may match TRBD1 or TRBD2 (5 bases each). Germline CDR1 ENHRY, CDR2 SYGVKD. Trimming cost V 0 bases and J 13 bases, with 25 bases left between them. This CDR3 spans 17 amino acids. For the CDR3, the DNA is TGTGCCATCAGTGAGTCGGACCCGGGGCTAGCTGTTTTCTCCCAGTACTTC. Its protein product is CAISESDPGLAVFSQYF.

This chain uses TRBV14 with TRBJ2-1; 11 nucleotides align to TRBD2. Germline values: CDR1 SGHDN, CDR2 FVKESK. V lost 4 bases to trimming and J lost 8 bases; unmatched junction nucleotides: 13. The CDR3 has 17 amino acids. The DNA for the CDR3 is TGTGCCAGCAGCCGCCCGGGACTAGCGGTATGGATGGATGAGCAGTTCTTC. As protein: CASSRPGLAVWMDEQFF.

The J gene is TRBJ1-4, the V gene TRBV28, with D uncertain. With 1 base removed from V and 10 bases from J, the gap between germline ends came to 13 bases. Germline CDR1 and CDR2: MDHEN and SYDVKM. The CDR3 totals 14 residues. The CDR3 DNA follows: TGTGCCAGCAGTTTATCGGTGGGGTTTGGAAAACTGTTTTTT. This encodes CASSLSVGFGKLFF.

This clone has ten or more counts. The chain employs TRBV15 and TRBJ1-4; D not certain. V gave up 6 bases and J gave up 3 bases, with 11 bases separating them. From germline, CDR1 is LNHNV and CDR2 YYDKDF (reference sequence). The CDR3 is 14 residues long. The CDR3 protein is CATRNGVANEKLFF. The CDR3 DNA sequence: TGTGCCACCAGGAACGGGGTGGCTAATGAAAAACTGTTTTTT.

A remark on this clone: As the CDR3 is not closed by the conserved phenylalanine or tryptophan, this likely results from a read error. The J gene is TRBJ1-1, the V gene TRBV7-9; no definite D call. The V gene lost 3 bases and the J gene lost 1 base, with 12 bases spanning the gap. The CDR3 contains 15 residues. The germline V gene has CDR1 SEHNR and CDR2 FQNEAQ (reference sequence). For the CDR3, the DNA is TGTGCCAGCAGCTTTCTAGCTGTAGGGAACACTGAAGCTTTCCTT. Translated: CASSFLAVGNTEAFL.

The chain links TRBV18 to TRBJ2-7, with TRBD1 identical over 7 bases. Germline trimming cut 2 bases from V and 5 bases from J; bases unmatched to any gene: 6. The germline V gene has CDR1 KGHSH and CDR2 LQKENI. This CDR3 spans 14 amino acids. The CDR3 protein is CASSPTDRDNEQYF. CDR3 bases: TGTGCCAGCTCACCAACTGACAGGGATAACGAGCAGTACTTC.

J is TRBJ2-5 and V is TRBV28; D is uncertain. V lost 5 bases, J lost 5 bases, and 6 bases lay in between. Germline CDR1 is MDHEN and CDR2 is SYDVKM. This CDR3 contains 11 residues. The DNA for the CDR3 is TGTGCCAGCAGTGCGTTCGAGACCCAGTACTTC. Its translation: CASSAFETQYF.

Notes on this clone: A much larger clone lies one base from this, so it may be a read error. CDR3 in DNA: TGTGCCAGCAGCTCGACAGGGAACACTGAAGCTTTCTTT. This gives the protein CASSSTGNTEAFF. This chain links TRBV5-5 with TRBJ1-1, with D tentatively TRBD1 (6 bases). This CDR3 is built from 13 residues. V lost 3 bases and J lost 1, with 7 bases in between. CDR1 and CDR2 (germline): SGHKS, YYEKEE (reference sequence). The whole variable domain, filled in from reference TRBV5-5 and TRBJ1-1, reads DAGVTQSPTHLIKTRGQQVTLRCSPISGHKSVSWYQQVLGQGPQFIFQYYEKEERGRGNFPDRFSARQFPNYSSELNVNALLLGDSALYLCASSSTGNTEAFFGQGTRLTVV.

This clone has only one observation. V and J are TRBV7-2 and TRBJ2-7, with 11 bases identical to TRBD2. Germline lookup yields CDR1 SGHTA and CDR2 FQGNSA. Trimming took 6 bases from V and 6 from J; bases not matched to a gene: 7. The length of the CDR3 is 14 residues. This CDR3 is CASSYLAGGFEQYF. The CDR3 nucleotides are TGTGCCAGCAGTTATCTAGCGGGAGGTTTCGAGCAGTACTTC.

The rearrangement joins TRBV5-1 to TRBJ1-4; 8 bases are a match to TRBD1. V shed 4 bases, J shed 11 bases, and the junction held 13 bases outside the gene matches. Germline CDR1 and CDR2: SGHRS and YFSETQ. The CDR3 loop spans 15 amino acids. DNA for the CDR3: TGCGCCAGCAGCCACGATGGACAGGGCCAATTGAAACTGTTTTTT. This encodes CASSHDGQGQLKLFF.

The chain uses TRBV6-1 and TRBJ1-2; D not resolved. The germline V gene has CDR1 MNHNS and CDR2 SASEGT. Trimming pared 2 bases from V and 3 bases from J, leaving 10 bases between. The CDR3 loop spans 14 amino acids. CDR3 bases: TGTGCCAGCAGTGAAAGGGTAGGCTACTATGGCTACACCTTC. Its protein is CASSERVGYYGYTF.

This clone was observed a few times. The V call is TRBV28, the J call TRBJ1-5, with TRBD1 identical over 9 bases. This CDR3 spans 18 amino acids. Per germline, CDR1 MDHEN and CDR2 SYDVKM. Germline trimming cut 6 bases from V and 2 bases from J; bases unmatched to any gene: 14. CDR3 nucleotides: TGTGCCAGCAGGACCGGGACAGGGTCTTTGAGGCGCAATCAGCCCCAGCATTTT. Protein product: CASRTGTGSLRRNQPQHF.

The V gene is TRBV19, the J gene TRBJ2-3; TRBD2 matches 10 bases. The CDR3 has 17 residues. The V gene's germline CDR1 is LNHDA and CDR2 SQIVND (reference sequence). The V gene end was trimmed by 3 bases and the J gene end by 0 bases; junction bases not matched to a gene: 6. CDR3 coding DNA: TGTGCCAGTAGTATCGGGCTAGCGGGAGTTAGCACAGATACGCAGTATTTT. It translates to CASSIGLAGVSTDTQYF.

The gene calls are TRBV7-2 and TRBJ1-4; TRBD1 agrees at 7 bases. The CDR3 sequence is 13 residues long. The V and J ends lost 4 bases and 8 bases, in that order; junction bases with no gene match: 4. Germline V gives CDR1 SGHTA, CDR2 FQGNSA. The CDR3 reads CASSSLRGEKLFF. The CDR3 nucleotides are TGTGCCAGCAGCTCTCTCAGGGGGGAAAAACTGTTTTTT.

This chain joins TRBV10-3 and TRBJ1-6; tentatively, D is TRBD1 (6 bases). Germline CDR1 ENHRY, CDR2 SYGVKD. The CDR3 contains 13 residues. V lost 6 bases and J lost 10, with 13 bases in between. CDR3 bases: TGTGCCATCAGGGACAGTCCTGAGTCACCCCTCCACTTT. Its protein product is CAIRDSPESPLHF.